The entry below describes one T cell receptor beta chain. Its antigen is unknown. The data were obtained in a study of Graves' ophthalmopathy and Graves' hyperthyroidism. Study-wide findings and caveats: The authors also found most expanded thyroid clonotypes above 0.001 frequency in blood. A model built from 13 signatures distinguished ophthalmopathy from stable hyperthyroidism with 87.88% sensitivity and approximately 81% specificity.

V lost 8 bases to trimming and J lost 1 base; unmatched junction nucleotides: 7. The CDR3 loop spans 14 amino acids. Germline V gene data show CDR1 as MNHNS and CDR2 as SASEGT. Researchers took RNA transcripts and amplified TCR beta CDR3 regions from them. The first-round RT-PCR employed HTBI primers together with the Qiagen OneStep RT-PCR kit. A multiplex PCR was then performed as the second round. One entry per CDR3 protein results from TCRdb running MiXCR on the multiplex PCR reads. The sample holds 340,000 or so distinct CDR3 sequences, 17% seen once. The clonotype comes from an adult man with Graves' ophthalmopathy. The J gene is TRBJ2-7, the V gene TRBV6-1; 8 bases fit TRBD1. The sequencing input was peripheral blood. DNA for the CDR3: TGTGCCAGCCCGCGACAGGGGCGGTCCTACGAGCAGTACTTC. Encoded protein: CASPRQGRSYEQYF.